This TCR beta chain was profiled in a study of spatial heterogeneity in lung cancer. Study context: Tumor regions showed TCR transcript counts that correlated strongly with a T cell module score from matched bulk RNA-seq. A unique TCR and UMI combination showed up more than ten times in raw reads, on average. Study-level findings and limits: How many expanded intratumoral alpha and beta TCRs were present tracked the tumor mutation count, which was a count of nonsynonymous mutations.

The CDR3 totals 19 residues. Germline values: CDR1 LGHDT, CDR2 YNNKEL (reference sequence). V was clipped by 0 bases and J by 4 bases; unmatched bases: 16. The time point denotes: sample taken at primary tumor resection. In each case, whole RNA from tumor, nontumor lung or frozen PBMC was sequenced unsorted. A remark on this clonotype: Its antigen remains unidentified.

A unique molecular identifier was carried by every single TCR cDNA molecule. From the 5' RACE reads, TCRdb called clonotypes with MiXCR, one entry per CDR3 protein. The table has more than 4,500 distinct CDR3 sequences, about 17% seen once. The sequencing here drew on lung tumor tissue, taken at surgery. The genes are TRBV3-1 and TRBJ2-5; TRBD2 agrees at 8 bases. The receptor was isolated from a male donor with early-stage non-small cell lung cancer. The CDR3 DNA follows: TGTGCCAGCAGCCAAGAATCAGCAGCGGGAGCAGGTATGGGAGAGACCCAGTACTTC. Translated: CASSQESAAGAGMGETQYF.